One and the same sample provided the 26 T cell receptor beta chains below, sequenced in a study of OX40 agonist ivuxolimab in advanced cancers. Only in-frame clones appear in the TCRdb table, and some are missing; sequencing was by immunoSEQ multiplex PCR. The sample carries over 45,000 clones, 80% recorded once. The source was CD4+ or CD8+ T cells sorted from blood, collected in a trial of the OX40 agonist ivuxolimab. The receptors shown here come from an adult with an advanced solid tumor such as melanoma, head and neck, liver or kidney cancer.

This rearrangement joins TRBV27 to TRBJ2-7, with TRBD2 identical over 7 bases. Germline CDR1 is MNHEY and CDR2 is SMNVEV (reference sequence). Trimming took 3 bases from V and 3 from J; bases not matched to a gene: 8. The length of the CDR3 is 15 residues. The CDR3: CASSFSSGSFYEQYF. In DNA form, the CDR3 reads TGTGCCAGCAGTTTTTCTAGCGGAAGCTTCTACGAGCAGTACTTC.

This clone was recorded only once. This rearrangement joins TRBV5-4 to TRBJ1-2; the D gene is possibly TRBD1 (5 bases). CDR3 length equals 16 residues. Germline CDR1 reads SGHNT; CDR2 reads YYREEE (reference sequence). Trimming took off 4 bases at V and 8 bases at J, with 24 bases between the two ends. CDR3 bases: TGTGCCAGCAGCACAAGGAAAGGGGAGGCCCGGCCGGGCTACACCTTC. It codes for CASSTRKGEARPGYTF.

The V gene is TRBV27, the J gene TRBJ1-2, with a possible D match to TRBD1 (5 bases). Germline loops: CDR1 MNHEY, CDR2 SMNVEV (reference sequence). CDR3 length: 15 residues. Trimming took off 0 bases at V and 4 bases at J, with 12 bases between the two ends. CDR3 loop: CASSLSGAPGYGYTF. Written as DNA, the CDR3 is TGTGCCAGCAGTTTATCCGGGGCGCCGGGCTATGGCTACACCTTC.

This clone was counted a single time. This chain joins TRBV6-5 and TRBJ2-3; 11 nucleotides align to TRBD2. With V trimmed by 6 bases and J by 4 bases, 6 bases remained unmatched. The germline V gene has CDR1 MNHEY and CDR2 SVGAGI. The CDR3 sequence is 15 residues long. This CDR3 reads CASRLAGGLADTQYF. The CDR3 bases are TGTGCCAGCAGATTAGCGGGGGGGCTGGCAGATACGCAGTATTTT.

The V and J genes are TRBV19 and TRBJ1-5; maybe TRBD1 (6 bases). This CDR3 contains 15 residues. With 5 bases removed from V and 4 bases from J, the gap between germline ends came to 15 bases. Germline assignment: CDR1 LNHDA and CDR2 SQIVND (reference sequence). CDR3 protein: CASSPGTNWNQPQHF. The CDR3 DNA is TGTGCCAGTAGTCCCGGGACAAATTGGAATCAGCCCCAGCATTTT.

V is TRBV9 and J is TRBJ2-1; 13 nucleotides agree with TRBD2. Trimming cost V 6 bases and J 5 bases; bases outside gene matches: 5. The CDR3 spans 15 residues. CDR1 SGDLS and CDR2 YYNGEE come from the germline V gene. CDR3 DNA: TGTGCCAGCACCTATACTAGCGGGGGGGACAATGAGCAGTTCTTC. Its translation: CASTYTSGGDNEQFF.

V usage is TRBV7-2 and J usage is TRBJ1-2; no reliable D call. V dropped 5 bases and J dropped 8 bases, with 12 bases sitting between them. CDR3 length equals 12 residues. Germline CDR1 reads SGHTA; CDR2 reads FQGNSA. CDR3 sequence reads: CASSLRHLGYTF. In DNA form, the CDR3 reads TGTGCCAGCAGCCTCCGACACCTGGGCTACACCTTC.

The chain is built from TRBV7-9 and TRBJ1-2; tentative D call: TRBD1 (5 bases). Looked up from germline, CDR1 is SEHNR and CDR2 is FQNEAQ (reference sequence). This CDR3 has 14 residues. Trimming pared 3 bases from V and 6 bases from J, leaving 14 bases between. The CDR3 coding sequence is TGTGCCAGCAGCTTTTCCTACACAGGAAATGGCTACACCTTC. This encodes CASSFSYTGNGYTF.

This clone was seen more than once but under ten times. V and J are TRBV9 and TRBJ2-7; 9 bases align to TRBD2. The germline V gene has CDR1 SGDLS and CDR2 YYNGEE. Losses at the gene ends were 4 bases for V and 5 bases for J; bases not matched to a gene: 10. This CDR3 has 15 residues. CDR3 amino acids: CASSPQGTSFDEQYF. CDR3 coding DNA: TGTGCCAGCAGCCCTCAAGGGACTAGCTTTGACGAGCAGTACTTC.

The chain combines TRBV29-1 with TRBJ1-4, with D maybe TRBD1 (6 bases). Trimming removed 3 bases from V and 7 bases from J, with 18 bases in between. The CDR3 extends over 15 amino acids. Germline V gives CDR1 SQVTM, CDR2 ANQGSEA. The CDR3 DNA reads TGCAGCGTTGATATAGGGGGGCGTCGGGGTGAAAAACTGTTTTTT. This gives the protein CSVDIGGRRGEKLFF.

The chain employs TRBV7-2 and TRBJ2-7; D not resolved. This CDR3 contains 13 residues. Germline CDR1 and CDR2: SGHTA and FQGNSA. V was trimmed by 5 bases and J by 5 bases, leaving 13 bases between them. This chain's CDR3 is CASSAARLNEQYF. CDR3 nucleotide sequence: TGTGCCAGCAGCGCCGCCCGCCTCAACGAGCAGTACTTC.

This clone was recorded once. V usage is TRBV10-2 and J usage is TRBJ1-2; 10 bases are shared with TRBD1. Germline CDR1 is WSHSY and CDR2 is SAAADI. Losses at the gene ends were 3 bases for V and 4 bases for J; bases not matched to a gene: 11. The CDR3 runs to 17 residues. In nucleotides, the CDR3 is TGCGCCAGCAGTGACCGGGACAGGGGAATTTACGGCTATGGCTACACCTTC. The encoded protein is CASSDRDRGIYGYGYTF.

J is TRBJ1-2 and V is TRBV2; D unclear. This CDR3 contains 14 residues. Germline V gene sequence: CDR1 SNHLY, CDR2 FYNNEI. V gave up 3 bases and J gave up 8 bases, with 16 bases separating them. CDR3 region: CASSESNLPAGYTF. CDR3 bases: TGTGCCAGCAGTGAGAGTAACCTTCCAGCGGGCTACACCTTC.

The chain is built from TRBV19 and TRBJ1-5; 7 bases map to TRBD1. V was pared by 5 bases and J by 9 bases, with 13 bases of the junction left unmatched. This CDR3 comprises 15 residues. The germline CDR1 and CDR2 sequences are LNHDA and SQIVND (reference sequence). Here the CDR3 reads CASSFPGQPRGPQHF. CDR3 bases: TGTGCCAGTAGTTTCCCGGGACAGCCAAGGGGGCCCCAGCATTTT.

CDR3 DNA: TGCGCCAGCAGTCGAGACGGTGAAGCTTTCTTT. This sequence encodes CASSRDGEAFF. The gene calls are TRBV4-1 and TRBJ1-1; the D is unclear. The V and J ends lost 6 bases and 7 bases respectively, with 9 bases between them. Germline V gene sequence: CDR1 MGHRA, CDR2 YSYEKL. The CDR3 consists of 11 residues.

Here the CDR3 DNA reads TGTGCCAGCAGTGAAAGTAGAACTGTGACACCCCTCCACTTT. Its translation is CASSESRTVTPLHF. The V and J genes are TRBV25-1 and TRBJ1-6; D is ambiguous. The CDR3 is 14 amino acids. V lost 2 bases and J lost 11, with 13 bases in between. CDR1 and CDR2 from the germline V gene are MGHDK and SYGVNS. Variable domain in full (rest from reference TRBV25-1 and TRBJ1-6): EADIYQTPRYLVIGTGKKITLECSQTMGHDKMYWYQQDPGMELHLIHYSYGVNSTEKGDLSSESTVSRIRTEHFPLTLESARPSHTSQYLCASSESRTVTPLHFGNGTRLTVT.

A single count supports this clone. The chain carries TRBV19 and TRBJ2-7; possibly TRBD1 or TRBD2 for D (5 bases each). The germline V gene has CDR1 LNHDA and CDR2 SQIVND (reference sequence). The germline V and J ends were trimmed by 6 bases and 0 bases, with 12 bases remaining between them. The CDR3 spans 14 residues. CDR3 loop: CASSPGTGSYEQYF. The CDR3, as DNA: TGTGCCAGTAGCCCAGGGACGGGCTCCTACGAGCAGTACTTC.

The chain is built from TRBV11-2 and TRBJ2-5; D remains ambiguous. CDR3 length: 11 residues. Germline V gives CDR1 SGHAT, CDR2 FQNNGV. Trimming pared 3 bases from V and 5 bases from J, leaving 4 bases between. CDR3 bases: TGTGCCAGCAGCTTCTCGGAGACCCAGTACTTC. Amino acid sequence: CASSFSETQYF.

J is TRBJ2-5 and V is TRBV6-1, with 7 bases identical to TRBD1. V shed 3 bases and J 3 bases; nucleotides not matched to a gene: 7. CDR3 size: 15 residues. Per germline, CDR1 MNHNS and CDR2 SASEGT. The chain's CDR3 is CASSERSTGKETQYF. The CDR3 DNA sequence: TGTGCCAGCAGTGAGCGATCGACAGGGAAAGAGACCCAGTACTTC.

This clone has just a few counts. V and J are TRBV7-3 and TRBJ2-5; the D is unclear. Germline CDR1 and CDR2: SGHTA and FQGTGA. This CDR3 is 11 amino acids long. Trimming cost V 4 bases and J 4 bases, with 4 bases left between them. The CDR3 sequence: CASSSGETQYF. The DNA for the CDR3 is TGTGCCAGCAGCTCGGGAGAGACCCAGTACTTC.

The chain has TRBV7-3 and TRBJ2-3; no clear D. Germline V lookup: CDR1 SGHTA, CDR2 FQGTGA. CDR3 length: 18 amino acids. V lost 5 bases to trimming and J lost 2 bases, with 23 bases between them. CDR3 nucleotides: TGTGCCAGCAGCGCCCAAGGTCCCCTAAAGGGATCCACAGATACGCAGTATTTT. This encodes CASSAQGPLKGSTDTQYF.

The V gene is TRBV19, the J gene TRBJ1-1, with TRBD1 identical over 10 bases. Germline values: CDR1 LNHDA, CDR2 SQIVND (reference sequence). This CDR3 is built from 15 residues. V dropped 0 bases and J dropped 5; count of bases not matched to a gene: 3. In DNA form, the CDR3 reads TGTGCCAGTAGTATAGATGGACAGGGGGGTACTGAAGCTTTCTTT. It encodes CASSIDGQGGTEAFF. Supplemented by reference TRBV19 and TRBJ1-1, the full variable domain reads DGGITQSPKYLFRKEGQNVTLSCEQNLNHDAMYWYRQDPGQGLRLIYYSQIVNDFQKGDIAEGYSVSREKKESFPLTVTSAQKNPTAFYLCASSIDGQGGTEAFFGQGTRLTVV.

The chain couples TRBV6-6 to TRBJ1-5; D gene unclear. This CDR3 has 13 residues. CDR1 and CDR2 (germline): MNHNY, SVGAGI (reference sequence). With 5 bases removed from V and 5 bases from J, the gap between germline ends came to 10 bases. The DNA for the CDR3 is TGTGCCAGCAGTCCTCGATGGGATCAGCCCCAGCATTTT. Protein product: CASSPRWDQPQHF.

The chain recombines TRBV5-6 with TRBJ1-4; no clear D gene. Trimming removed 2 bases from V and 8 bases from J, with 16 bases in between. CDR3 length equals 15 residues. Per germline, CDR1 SGHDT and CDR2 YYEEEE. CDR3 nucleotides: TGTGCCAGCAGCTTATTGCTTTCCGAGAGCGAAAAACTGTTTTTT. This sequence encodes CASSLLLSESEKLFF. Supplemented by reference TRBV5-6 and TRBJ1-4, the full variable domain reads DAGVTQSPTHLIKTRGQQVTLRCSPKSGHDTVSWYQQALGQGPQFIFQYYEEEERQRGNFPDRFSGHQFPNYSSELNVNALLLGDSALYLCASSLLLSESEKLFFGSGTQLSVL.

The rearrangement links TRBV5-1 to TRBJ2-7, with 10 bases that match TRBD1. CDR1 SGHRS and CDR2 YFSETQ come from the germline V gene. J lost 2 bases, V lost 3 bases, and 11 bases had no gene match. The CDR3 length is 17 residues. The CDR3: CASSSSTGTGDPYEQYF. The CDR3 nucleotides read TGCGCCAGCAGCTCGTCTACCGGGACAGGGGACCCCTACGAGCAGTACTTC.

The chain combines TRBV4-1 with TRBJ2-7, with D perhaps TRBD1 (5 bases). V lost 4 bases, J lost 1 base, and 11 bases lay in between. The germline gives CDR1 MGHRA, CDR2 YSYEKL. The CDR3 covers 14 residues. CDR3 DNA: TGCGCCAGCAGCCCCTTGACAGAATCCTACGAGCAGTACTTC. Protein: CASSPLTESYEQYF.